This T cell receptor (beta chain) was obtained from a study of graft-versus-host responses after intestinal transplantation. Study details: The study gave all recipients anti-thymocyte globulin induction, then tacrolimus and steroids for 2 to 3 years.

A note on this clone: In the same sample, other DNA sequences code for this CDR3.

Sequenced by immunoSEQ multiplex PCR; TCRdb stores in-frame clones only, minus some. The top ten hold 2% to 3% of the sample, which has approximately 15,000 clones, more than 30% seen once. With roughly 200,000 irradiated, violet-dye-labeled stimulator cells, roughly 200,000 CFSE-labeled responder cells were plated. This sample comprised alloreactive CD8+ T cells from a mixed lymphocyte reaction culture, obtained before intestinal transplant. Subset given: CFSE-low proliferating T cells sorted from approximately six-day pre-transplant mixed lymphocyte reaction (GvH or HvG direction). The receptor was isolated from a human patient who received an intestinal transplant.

The CDR3 nucleotides read TGTGCCAGCAGCCGTTTGGCAGCGGGTGGGGGGCCGCTCGATCGACAAGAGACCCAGTACTTC. Translation: CASSRLAAGGGPLDRQETQYF. The J gene is TRBJ2-5, the V gene TRBV7-6; perhaps D is TRBD1 or TRBD2 (6 bases each). Germline V gene lookup returns CDR1 SGHVS and CDR2 FNYEAQ. The CDR3 is 21 residues long. V lost 5 bases to trimming and J lost 2 bases, with 33 bases between them.